These 8 T cell receptor beta chains came from one sample sequenced in a study of cytomegalovirus exposure and HLA in healthy donors. The PCR made use of 60 Vbeta and 13 Jbeta primers. Here immunoSEQ multiplex PCR was the method, and the copy in TCRdb shows in-frame clones only, minus some. Here the sample spans 110,000 to 150,000 clones, 84% being singletons. The sample was PBMCs. These receptors came from a boy aged 2-9 years in good health and CMV-seronegative.

This chain uses TRBV4-3 with TRBJ1-6; D gene uncertain. V lost 0 bases, J lost 9 bases, and 18 bases lay in between. CDR1 and CDR2 from the germline V gene are LGHNA and YSLEER. This CDR3 is 17 amino acids long. The CDR3: CASSQEREALETSPLHF. The CDR3 coding sequence is TGCGCCAGCAGCCAAGAACGGGAGGCGCTGGAGACTTCACCCCTCCACTTT.

The V gene is TRBV5-4, the J gene TRBJ1-4, with 7 bases identical to TRBD1. Germline loops: CDR1 SGHNT, CDR2 YYREEE (reference sequence). CDR3 length: 15 amino acids. After removal of 3 bases from V and 5 bases from J, the junction contained 7 bases not matched to a gene. The CDR3 sequence: CASSSQTGLNEKLFF. CDR3 bases: TGTGCCAGCAGCTCGCAGACAGGGTTAAATGAAAAACTGTTTTTT.

This chain uses TRBV5-6 with TRBJ2-3; D might be TRBD2 (7 bases). The CDR3 length is 17 residues. CDR1 is SGHDT, CDR2 YYEEEE, per germline. The ends were cut back, 4 bases at V and 1 base at J, with 19 bases in the middle. In DNA form, the CDR3 reads TGTGCCAGCAGCGGGGGGGGCGGGATACAGGGCACAGATACGCAGTATTTT. Amino acid sequence: CASSGGGGIQGTDTQYF. Full variable domain (missing parts from reference TRBV5-6 and TRBJ2-3): DAGVTQSPTHLIKTRGQQVTLRCSPKSGHDTVSWYQQALGQGPQFIFQYYEEEERQRGNFPDRFSGHQFPNYSSELNVNALLLGDSALYLCASSGGGGIQGTDTQYFGPGTRLTVL.

This clone was recorded only once. The chain links TRBV27 to TRBJ2-1; 12 nucleotides line up with TRBD2. The CDR3 extends over 14 amino acids. The trim removed 8 bases at V and 5 bases at J, leaving 4 bases unmatched. Germline-derived CDR1 and CDR2 are MNHEY and SMNVEV (reference sequence). This CDR3 is CASRTSGAHNEQFF. CDR3 nucleotides: TGTGCCAGCCGGACTAGCGGGGCCCACAATGAGCAGTTCTTC.

This clone has only one observation. V and J are TRBV29-1 and TRBJ2-1, with TRBD1 identical over 7 bases. Germline V lookup: CDR1 SQVTM, CDR2 ANQGSEA. Trimming cost V 4 bases and J 3 bases; bases outside gene matches: 6. The CDR3 has 14 amino acids. The CDR3 DNA sequence: TGCAGCGTTGGACGACAGGGAGTCTACAATGAGCAGTTCTTC. This translates into CSVGRQGVYNEQFF.

The chain joins TRBV7-6 to TRBJ1-1; TRBD1 matches 7 bases. The CDR3 is 13 residues long. The V and J ends lost 2 bases and 7 bases, in that order; junction bases with no gene match: 4. The germline V gene encodes CDR1 SGHVS and CDR2 FNYEAQ. The CDR3 DNA is TGTGCCAGCAGCTTAATGGGACAGAGTGAAGCTTTCTTT. Translation gives CASSLMGQSEAFF.

The chain recombines TRBV5-5 with TRBJ2-7; a weak D match, TRBD2 (6 bases). CDR1 and CDR2 (germline): SGHKS, YYEKEE (reference sequence). The CDR3 has 13 amino acids. V was pared by 7 bases and J by 1 base, with 12 bases between. The CDR3 sequence: CASGRGRSYEQYF. For the CDR3, the DNA is TGTGCCAGCGGACGGGGGAGGTCCTACGAGCAGTACTTC.

This sequence joins TRBV5-4 and TRBJ1-4; 10 nucleotides match TRBD1. Losses at the gene ends were 2 bases for V and 8 bases for J; bases not matched to a gene: 6. This CDR3 region has 15 residues. Germline CDR1 reads SGHNT; CDR2 reads YYREEE (reference sequence). The CDR3 reads CASSFFPGQGEKLFF. The CDR3 coding sequence is TGTGCCAGCAGCTTTTTTCCGGGACAGGGGGAAAAACTGTTTTTT.